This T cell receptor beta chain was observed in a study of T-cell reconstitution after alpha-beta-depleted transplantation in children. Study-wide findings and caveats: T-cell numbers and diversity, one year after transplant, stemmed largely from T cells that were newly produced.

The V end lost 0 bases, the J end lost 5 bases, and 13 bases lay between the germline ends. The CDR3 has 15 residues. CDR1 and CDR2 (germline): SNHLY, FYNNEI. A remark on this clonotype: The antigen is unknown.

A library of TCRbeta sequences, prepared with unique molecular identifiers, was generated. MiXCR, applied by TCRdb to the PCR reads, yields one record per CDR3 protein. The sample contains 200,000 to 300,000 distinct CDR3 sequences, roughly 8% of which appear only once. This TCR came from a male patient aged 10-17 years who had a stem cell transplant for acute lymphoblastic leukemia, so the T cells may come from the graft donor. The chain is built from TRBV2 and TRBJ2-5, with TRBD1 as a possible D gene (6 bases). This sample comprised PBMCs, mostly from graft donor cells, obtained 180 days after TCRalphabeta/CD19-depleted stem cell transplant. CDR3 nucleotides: TGTGCCAGCAGTGAAGCGCTTGGCCAGGGGGAGACCCAGTACTTC. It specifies CASSEALGQGETQYF.